One sample yielded the 22 T cell receptor beta chains listed below, sequenced in a study of shared clonotypes between healthy human individuals. TCRdb's copy holds only in-frame clones and misses some; the assay was immunoSEQ multiplex PCR. The table includes 1,400,000 or so clones, 97% to 99% detected once. Specimen: naive CD4+ T cells sorted from blood. This sample's subset: CD45RA+ positively selected. The receptors were sampled from a man aged 30 to 45 in good health.

This clone was recorded only once. J is TRBJ2-1 and V is TRBV9, with unresolved D. This CDR3 region has 14 residues. Germline assignment: CDR1 SGDLS and CDR2 YYNGEE. V lost 1 base and J lost 5, with 10 bases in between. The CDR3 sequence is CASSVYGFNNEQFF. CDR3 DNA sequence: TGTGCCAGCAGCGTATACGGGTTCAACAATGAGCAGTTCTTC.

V is TRBV5-5 and J is TRBJ1-2; 10 bases match TRBD1. Per the germline V gene, CDR1 is SGHKS and CDR2 is YYEKEE (reference sequence). The CDR3 extends over 13 amino acids. The J segment lost 8 bases and the V segment lost 4 bases, leaving 5 bases of the junction unmatched. CDR3 coding DNA: TGTGCCAGCAGCCGACAGGGGGCGGTGGGCTACACCTTC. Protein product: CASSRQGAVGYTF.

The chain uses TRBV5-1 and TRBJ2-1; no clear D. V lost 1 base and J 2 bases, leaving 10 bases between the germline ends. Germline V lookup: CDR1 SGHRS, CDR2 YFSETQ. The CDR3 length is 15 residues. The CDR3 is CASSLSSSTYNEQFF. DNA for the CDR3: TGCGCCAGCAGCTTGTCTTCCTCCACCTACAATGAGCAGTTCTTC.

The chain uses TRBV2 and TRBJ2-3; 11 bases line up with TRBD2. V trimming: 7 bases; J trimming: 4 bases; junction bases outside the gene matches: 4. Germline CDR1 and CDR2: SNHLY and FYNNEI. This CDR3 has 14 amino acids. The CDR3 DNA reads TGTGCCAGCACCCCGGGACTAGCGGCAGATACGCAGTATTTT. As protein: CASTPGLAADTQYF.

V and J are TRBV7-9 and TRBJ1-4; D perhaps matches TRBD1 (5 bases). Looked up from germline, CDR1 is SEHNR and CDR2 is FQNEAQ (reference sequence). There are 10 residues in the CDR3. V shed 11 bases and J shed 5 bases, with 6 bases lying between them. DNA of the CDR3: TGTGCCCCAGGGAATGAAAAACTGTTTTTT. This translates into CAPGNEKLFF.

This rearrangement joins TRBV11-2 to TRBJ2-3, with 7 bases matching TRBD1. CDR1 SGHAT and CDR2 FQNNGV come from the germline V gene. With V trimmed by 3 bases and J by 0 bases, 3 bases remained unmatched. The CDR3 spans 15 residues. CDR3 in DNA: TGTGCCAGCAGCTTTTCAGGGGGAAGCACAGATACGCAGTATTTT. Translated, it gives CASSFSGGSTDTQYF.

The gene calls are TRBV28 and TRBJ1-5, with D hard to call. V lost 3 bases, J lost 7 bases, and 19 bases lay in between. The CDR3 length is 16 residues. Germline CDR1 is MDHEN and CDR2 is SYDVKM. The CDR3 sequence: CASSFPAPRVGQPQHF. The CDR3, as DNA: TGTGCCAGCAGTTTTCCCGCCCCCCGCGTCGGGCAGCCCCAGCATTTT.

Regarding this clone: The junction departs from the called germline gene at one end, perhaps through a read error. The V gene is TRBV5-1, the J gene TRBJ2-7; D gene unclear. Per the germline V gene, CDR1 is SGHRS and CDR2 is YFSETQ. CDR3 length: 14 amino acids. The CDR3 here is CASTWSAQTYEQYF. The CDR3 nucleotides are TGCGCCAGCACCTGGAGCGCCCAAACCTATGAGCAGTACTTC. The full variable domain, its missing parts supplied by reference TRBV5-1 and TRBJ2-7, is KAGVTQTPRYLIKTRGQQVTLSCSPISGHRSVSWYQQTPGQGLQFLFEYFSETQRNKGNFPGRFSGRQFSNSRSEMNVSTLELGDSALYLCASTWSAQTYEQYFGPGTRLTVT.

This clone has a single count. The chain carries TRBV11-3 and TRBJ2-2; TRBD2 aligns across 13 bases. Germline V lookup: CDR1 SGHNT, CDR2 YENEEA. The CDR3 is 18 residues long. Losses at the gene ends were 1 base for V and 6 bases for J; bases not matched to a gene: 8. The CDR3 is CASSLGLAGGRGPGELFF. As DNA, the CDR3 is TGTGCCAGCAGCTTAGGACTAGCGGGAGGCCGTGGGCCCGGGGAGCTGTTTTTT.

This clone was found once. The genes are TRBV5-5 and TRBJ2-4; D not resolved. V shed 1 base and J shed 13 bases, with 12 bases lying between them. The germline gives CDR1 SGHKS, CDR2 YYEKEE (reference sequence). This CDR3 has 12 amino acids. This chain's CDR3 is CASSLSNTPQYF. The CDR3 DNA reads TGTGCCAGCAGCTTGAGTAACACCCCCCAGTACTTC.

The rearrangement uses TRBV5-6 and TRBJ2-1; 7 bases agree with TRBD1. J gave up 5 bases and V 2 bases, and 4 bases lay outside the gene matches. The CDR3 is made up of 14 amino acids. Per the germline V gene, CDR1 is SGHDT and CDR2 is YYEEEE. The CDR3 nucleotides read TGTGCCAGCAGCTTCCCTGGACAGGACAATGAGCAGTTCTTC. Protein product: CASSFPGQDNEQFF.

The rearrangement links TRBV25-1 to TRBJ1-5, with 9 nucleotides matching TRBD1. This CDR3 region has 15 residues. After removal of 3 bases from V and 9 bases from J, the junction contained 9 bases not matched to a gene. Looked up from germline, CDR1 is MGHDK and CDR2 is SYGVNS. CDR3 in amino acids: CASSESTGGAAPQHF. The CDR3 DNA sequence: TGTGCCAGCAGTGAGTCAACAGGGGGCGCGGCGCCCCAGCATTTT.

This chain links TRBV19 with TRBJ2-3; 7 nucleotides agree with TRBD2. Germline V gene sequence: CDR1 LNHDA, CDR2 SQIVND (reference sequence). The CDR3 is 18 residues long. V lost 7 bases, J lost 0 bases, and 16 bases stayed unmatched. The CDR3 here is CASTRVIAGRRSTDTQYF. The CDR3 DNA is TGTGCCAGTACCAGGGTTATAGCGGGTCGTAGGAGCACAGATACGCAGTATTTT. The whole variable domain, filled in from reference TRBV19 and TRBJ2-3, reads DGGITQSPKYLFRKEGQNVTLSCEQNLNHDAMYWYRQDPGQGLRLIYYSQIVNDFQKGDIAEGYSVSREKKESFPLTVTSAQKNPTAFYLCASTRVIAGRRSTDTQYFGPGTRLTVL.

Note on this clone: Within the sample, other DNA sequences also encode this same CDR3. The chain couples TRBV11-2 to TRBJ2-1; 12 bases line up with TRBD2. The CDR3 length is 14 residues. The V segment lost 4 bases and the J segment 6 bases; nucleotides outside the gene matches: 1. Germline CDR1 reads SGHAT; CDR2 reads FQNNGV. The DNA of the CDR3 is TGTGCCAGCAGCTCACTAGCGGGGGGCAATGAGCAGTTCTTC. Protein sequence: CASSSLAGGNEQFF.

The chain is built from TRBV7-2 and TRBJ2-1; TRBD2 matches 15 bases. V was clipped by 8 bases and J by 7 bases; unmatched bases: 6. The germline CDR1 and CDR2 sequences are SGHTA and FQGNSA. This CDR3 region has 15 residues. The CDR3 protein is CASSPGLAGGNEQFF. The CDR3 bases are TGTGCCAGCTCACCAGGACTAGCGGGAGGGAATGAGCAGTTCTTC.

The J gene is TRBJ1-3, the V gene TRBV19; tentatively, D is TRBD1 (5 bases). Per the germline V gene, CDR1 is LNHDA and CDR2 is SQIVND (reference sequence). Deletions cut 1 base from V and 3 bases from J, with 16 bases between. The CDR3 has 17 residues. The CDR3 is CASSIVLGRRRGNTIYF. As DNA, the CDR3 is TGTGCCAGTAGTATAGTTTTGGGACGTCGCCGTGGAAACACCATATATTTT. Supplemented by reference TRBV19 and TRBJ1-3, the full variable domain reads DGGITQSPKYLFRKEGQNVTLSCEQNLNHDAMYWYRQDPGQGLRLIYYSQIVNDFQKGDIAEGYSVSREKKESFPLTVTSAQKNPTAFYLCASSIVLGRRRGNTIYFGEGSWLTVV.

The rearrangement joins TRBV7-9 to TRBJ2-7; 10 bases align to TRBD2. This CDR3 spans 14 amino acids. V dropped 5 bases and J dropped 3; count of bases not matched to a gene: 4. Germline V gene data show CDR1 as SEHNR and CDR2 as FQNEAQ (reference sequence). The CDR3 region is CASSELAGSYEQYF. CDR3 bases: TGTGCCAGCAGCGAACTAGCGGGAAGCTACGAGCAGTACTTC.

The chain uses TRBV6-1 and TRBJ2-5; unclear D gene. The germline V gene encodes CDR1 MNHNS and CDR2 SASEGT. V was shortened by 5 bases and J by 1 base, with 8 bases between the two germline ends. This CDR3 comprises 13 residues. CDR3 residues: CASSSGIQETQYF. In nucleotides, the CDR3 is TGTGCCAGCAGTTCTGGGATCCAAGAGACCCAGTACTTC.

V is TRBV11-2 and J is TRBJ1-1, with D possibly matching TRBD1 (5 bases). CDR1 and CDR2 from the germline V gene are SGHAT and FQNNGV. CDR3 length: 15 residues. V shed 4 bases and J shed 7 bases, with 19 bases lying between them. The CDR3 nucleotides are TGTGCCAGCAGCTCGACCATAGGGGATCACGGTGAAGCTTTCTTT. Protein product: CASSSTIGDHGEAFF.

This clone was seen once. CDR3 DNA: TGTGCCAGCAGCGCCTACCCATTCTACGAGCAGTACTTC. It encodes CASSAYPFYEQYF. The V gene is TRBV11-2, the J gene TRBJ2-7; the D is unclear. This CDR3 has 13 amino acids. Trimming stripped 5 bases from V and 3 bases from J, with 11 bases between. Per the germline V gene, CDR1 is SGHAT and CDR2 is FQNNGV.

The CDR3 DNA reads as TGTGCCAGCAGCTTGAGGGGATTTACCCCTGACACAGATACGCAGTATTTT. This encodes CASSLRGFTPDTDTQYF. The V call is TRBV5-6, the J call TRBJ2-3, with a weak D call TRBD1 (5 bases). The germline gives CDR1 SGHDT, CDR2 YYEEEE. There are 17 residues in the CDR3. With 1 base removed from V and 2 bases from J, the gap between germline ends came to 17 bases.

The chain has TRBV28 and TRBJ1-2, with TRBD1 as a possible D gene (5 bases). Deletions cut 5 bases from V and 4 bases from J, with 11 bases between. The CDR3 length is 13 residues. CDR1 and CDR2 from the germline V gene are MDHEN and SYDVKM. CDR3 protein: CASSLAGGYGYTF. The CDR3, as DNA: TGTGCCAGCAGTCTGGCCGGGGGCTATGGCTACACCTTC.